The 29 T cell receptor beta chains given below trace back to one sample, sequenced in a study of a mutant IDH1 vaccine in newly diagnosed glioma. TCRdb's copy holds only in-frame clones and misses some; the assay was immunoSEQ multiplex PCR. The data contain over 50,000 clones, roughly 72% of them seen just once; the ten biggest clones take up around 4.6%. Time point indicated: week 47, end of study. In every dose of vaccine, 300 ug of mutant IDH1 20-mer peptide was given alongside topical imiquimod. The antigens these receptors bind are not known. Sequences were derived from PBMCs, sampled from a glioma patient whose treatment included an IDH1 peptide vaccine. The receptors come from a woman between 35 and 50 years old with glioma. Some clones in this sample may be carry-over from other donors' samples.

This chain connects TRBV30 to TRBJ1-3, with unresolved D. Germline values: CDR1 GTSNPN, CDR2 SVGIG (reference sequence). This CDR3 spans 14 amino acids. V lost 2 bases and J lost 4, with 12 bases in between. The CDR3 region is CAWSPLLGGNTIYF. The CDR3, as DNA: TGTGCCTGGAGTCCCCTTCTAGGGGGAAACACCATATATTTT.

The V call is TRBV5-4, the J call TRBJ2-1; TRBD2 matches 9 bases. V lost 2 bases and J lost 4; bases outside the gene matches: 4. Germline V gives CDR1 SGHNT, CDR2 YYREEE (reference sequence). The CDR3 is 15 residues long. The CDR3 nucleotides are TGTGCCAGCAGCTTTAGCGGGGGCCAATACAATGAGCAGTTCTTC. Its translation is CASSFSGGQYNEQFF.

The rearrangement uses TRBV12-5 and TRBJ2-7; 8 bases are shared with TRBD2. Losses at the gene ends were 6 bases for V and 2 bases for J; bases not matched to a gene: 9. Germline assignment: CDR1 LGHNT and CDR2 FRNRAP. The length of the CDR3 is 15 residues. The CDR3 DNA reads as TGTGCTAGTGGGATCACGGGGGGGGCCCCCTACGAGCAGTACTTC. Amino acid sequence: CASGITGGAPYEQYF.

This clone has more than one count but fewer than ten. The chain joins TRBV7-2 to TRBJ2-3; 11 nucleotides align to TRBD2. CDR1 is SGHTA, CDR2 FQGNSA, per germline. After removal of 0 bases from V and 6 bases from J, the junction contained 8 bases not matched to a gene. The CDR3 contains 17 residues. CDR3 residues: CASSLAGSGGASDTQYF. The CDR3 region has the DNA TGTGCCAGCAGCTTAGCGGGTAGCGGGGGGGCATCGGATACGCAGTATTTT. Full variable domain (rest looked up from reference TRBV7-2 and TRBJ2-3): GAGVSQSPSNKVTEKGKDVELRCDPISGHTALYWYRQSLGQGLEFLIYFQGNSAPDKSGLPSDRFSAERTGGSVSTLTIQRTQQEDSAVYLCASSLAGSGGASDTQYFGPGTRLTVL.

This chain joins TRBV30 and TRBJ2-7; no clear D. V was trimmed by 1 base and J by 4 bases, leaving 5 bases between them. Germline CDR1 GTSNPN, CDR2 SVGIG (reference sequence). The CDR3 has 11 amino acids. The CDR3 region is CAWSGLYEQYF. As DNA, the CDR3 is TGTGCCTGGAGTGGTCTGTACGAGCAGTACTTC.

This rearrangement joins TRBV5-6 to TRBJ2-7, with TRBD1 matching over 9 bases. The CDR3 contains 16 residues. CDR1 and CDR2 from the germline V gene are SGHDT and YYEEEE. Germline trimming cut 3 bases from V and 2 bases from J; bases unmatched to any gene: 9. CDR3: CASSWDGQGRAYEQYF. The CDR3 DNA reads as TGTGCCAGCAGCTGGGACGGACAGGGGCGAGCCTACGAGCAGTACTTC.

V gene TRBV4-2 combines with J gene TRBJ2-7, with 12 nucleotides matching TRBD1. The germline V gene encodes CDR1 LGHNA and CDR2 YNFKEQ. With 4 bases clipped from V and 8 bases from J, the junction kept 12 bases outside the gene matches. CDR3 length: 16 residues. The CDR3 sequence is CASSPTPGTGGAKQYF. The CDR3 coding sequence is TGTGCCAGCAGCCCTACGCCCGGGACAGGGGGCGCGAAGCAGTACTTC.

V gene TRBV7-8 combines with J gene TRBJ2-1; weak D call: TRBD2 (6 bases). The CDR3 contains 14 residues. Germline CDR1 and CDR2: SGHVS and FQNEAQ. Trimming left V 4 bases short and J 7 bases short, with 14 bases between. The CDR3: CASSWGEKRNEQFF. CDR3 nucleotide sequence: TGTGCCAGCAGCTGGGGGGAGAAGAGGAATGAGCAGTTCTTC.

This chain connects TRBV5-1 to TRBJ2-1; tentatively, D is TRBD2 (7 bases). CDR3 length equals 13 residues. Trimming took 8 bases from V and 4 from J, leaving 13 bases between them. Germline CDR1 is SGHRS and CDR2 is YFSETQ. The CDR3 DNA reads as TGCGCCAGTACGGGGGGCACTTACAATGAGCAGTTCTTC. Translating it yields CASTGGTYNEQFF.

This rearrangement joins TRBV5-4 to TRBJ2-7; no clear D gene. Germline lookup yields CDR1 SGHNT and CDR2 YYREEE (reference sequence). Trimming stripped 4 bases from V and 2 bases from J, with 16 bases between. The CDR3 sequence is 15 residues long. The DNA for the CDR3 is TGTGCCAGCAGCAACCCCTCGACGGTTACCTACGAGCAGTACTTC. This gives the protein CASSNPSTVTYEQYF. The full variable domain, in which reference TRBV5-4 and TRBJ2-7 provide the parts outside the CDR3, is ETGVTQSPTHLIKTRGQQVTLRCSSQSGHNTVSWYQQALGQGPQFIFQYYREEENGRGNFPPRFSGLQFPNYSSELNVNALELDDSALYLCASSNPSTVTYEQYFGPGTRLTVT.

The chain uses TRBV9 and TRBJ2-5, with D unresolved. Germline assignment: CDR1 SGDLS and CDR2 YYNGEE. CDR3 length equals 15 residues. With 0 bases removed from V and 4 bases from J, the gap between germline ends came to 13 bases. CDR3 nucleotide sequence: TGTGCCAGCAGCGTAGATGGACGGGCGACAGAGACCCAGTACTTC. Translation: CASSVDGRATETQYF.

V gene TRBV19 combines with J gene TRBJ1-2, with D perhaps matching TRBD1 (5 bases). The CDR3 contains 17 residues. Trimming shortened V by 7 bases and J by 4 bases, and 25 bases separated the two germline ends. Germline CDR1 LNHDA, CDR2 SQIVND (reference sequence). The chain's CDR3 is CASTPAGPSTGVYGYTF. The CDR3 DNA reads TGTGCCAGTACCCCTGCGGGACCCTCCACGGGGGTCTATGGCTACACCTTC. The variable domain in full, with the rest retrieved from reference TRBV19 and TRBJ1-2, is DGGITQSPKYLFRKEGQNVTLSCEQNLNHDAMYWYRQDPGQGLRLIYYSQIVNDFQKGDIAEGYSVSREKKESFPLTVTSAQKNPTAFYLCASTPAGPSTGVYGYTFGSGTRLTVV.

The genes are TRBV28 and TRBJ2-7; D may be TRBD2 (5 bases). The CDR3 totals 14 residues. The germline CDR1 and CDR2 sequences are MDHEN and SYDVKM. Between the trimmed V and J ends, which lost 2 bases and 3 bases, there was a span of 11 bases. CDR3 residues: CASSLRRTHYEQYF. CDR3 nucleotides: TGTGCCAGCAGTTTAAGGAGGACCCACTACGAGCAGTACTTC.

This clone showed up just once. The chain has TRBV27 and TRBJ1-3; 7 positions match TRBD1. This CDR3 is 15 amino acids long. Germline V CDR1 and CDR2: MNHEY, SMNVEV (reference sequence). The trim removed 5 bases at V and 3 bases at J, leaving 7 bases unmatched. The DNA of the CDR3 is TGTGCCAGCAGTGCTATAAGGGGGCTTGGAAACACCATATATTTT. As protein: CASSAIRGLGNTIYF.

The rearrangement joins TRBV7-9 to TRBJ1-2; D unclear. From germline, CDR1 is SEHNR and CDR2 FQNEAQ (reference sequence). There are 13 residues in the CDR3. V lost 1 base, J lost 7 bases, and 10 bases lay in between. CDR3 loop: CASSLEAVTGYTF. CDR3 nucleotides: TGTGCCAGCAGCTTAGAGGCCGTAACTGGCTACACCTTC.

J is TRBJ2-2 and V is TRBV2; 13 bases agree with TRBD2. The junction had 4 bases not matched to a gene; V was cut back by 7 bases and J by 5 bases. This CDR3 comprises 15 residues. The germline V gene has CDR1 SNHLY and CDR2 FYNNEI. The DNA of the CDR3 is TGTGCCAGCATTGGACTAGCGGGGGTAACCGGGGAGCTGTTTTTT. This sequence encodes CASIGLAGVTGELFF.

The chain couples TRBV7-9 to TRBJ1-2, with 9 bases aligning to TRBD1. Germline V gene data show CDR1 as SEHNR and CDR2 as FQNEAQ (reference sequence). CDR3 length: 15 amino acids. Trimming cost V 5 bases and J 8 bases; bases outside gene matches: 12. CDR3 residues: CASSLRQGEFPGYTF. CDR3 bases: TGTGCCAGCAGCCTAAGACAGGGGGAGTTCCCAGGCTACACCTTC.

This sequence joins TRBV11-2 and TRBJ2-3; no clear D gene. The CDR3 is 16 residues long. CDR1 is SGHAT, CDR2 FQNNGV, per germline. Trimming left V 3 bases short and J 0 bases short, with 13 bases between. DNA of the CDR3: TGTGCCAGCAGCTTTTCCCCGACCTCTAGCACAGATACGCAGTATTTT. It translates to CASSFSPTSSTDTQYF.

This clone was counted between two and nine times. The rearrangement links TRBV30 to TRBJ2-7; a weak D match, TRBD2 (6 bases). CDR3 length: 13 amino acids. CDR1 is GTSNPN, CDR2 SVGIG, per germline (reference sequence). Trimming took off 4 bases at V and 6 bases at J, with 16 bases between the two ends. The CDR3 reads CAWTTEEGLEQYF. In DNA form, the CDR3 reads TGTGCCTGGACCACAGAGGAGGGCCTCGAGCAGTACTTC.

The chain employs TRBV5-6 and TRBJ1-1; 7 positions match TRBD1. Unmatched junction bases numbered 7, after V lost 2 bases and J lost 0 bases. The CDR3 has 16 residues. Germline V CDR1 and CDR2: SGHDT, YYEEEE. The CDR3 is CASSLDRVRVNTEAFF. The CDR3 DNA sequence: TGTGCCAGCAGCTTAGACAGGGTCAGGGTGAACACTGAAGCTTTCTTT.

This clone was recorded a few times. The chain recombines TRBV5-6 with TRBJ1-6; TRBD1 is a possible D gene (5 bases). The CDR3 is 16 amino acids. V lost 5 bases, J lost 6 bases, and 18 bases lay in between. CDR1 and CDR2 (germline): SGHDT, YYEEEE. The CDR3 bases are TGTGCCAGCAGTCCTAAGTCTGGGGCCCGTAATTCACCCCTCCACTTT. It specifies CASSPKSGARNSPLHF. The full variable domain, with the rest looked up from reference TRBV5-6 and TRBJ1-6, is DAGVTQSPTHLIKTRGQQVTLRCSPKSGHDTVSWYQQALGQGPQFIFQYYEEEERQRGNFPDRFSGHQFPNYSSELNVNALLLGDSALYLCASSPKSGARNSPLHFGNGTRLTVT.

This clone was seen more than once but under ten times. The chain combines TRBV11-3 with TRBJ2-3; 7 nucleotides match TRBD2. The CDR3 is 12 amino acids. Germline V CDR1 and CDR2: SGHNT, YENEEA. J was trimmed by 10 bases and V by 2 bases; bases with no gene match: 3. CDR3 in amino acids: CASSLNGGSQYF. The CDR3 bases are TGTGCCAGCAGCTTAAACGGGGGGTCGCAGTATTTT.

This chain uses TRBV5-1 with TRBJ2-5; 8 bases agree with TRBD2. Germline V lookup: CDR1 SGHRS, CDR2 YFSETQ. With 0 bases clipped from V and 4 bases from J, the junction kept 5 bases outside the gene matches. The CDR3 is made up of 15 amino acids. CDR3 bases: TGCGCCAGCAGCTTGGCACCGGGACTAGGAGAGACCCAGTACTTC. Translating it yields CASSLAPGLGETQYF.

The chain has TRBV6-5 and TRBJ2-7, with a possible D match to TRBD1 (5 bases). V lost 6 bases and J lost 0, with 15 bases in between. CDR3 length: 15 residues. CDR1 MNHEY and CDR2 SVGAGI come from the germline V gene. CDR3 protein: CASRIGDRVSYEQYF. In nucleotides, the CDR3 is TGTGCCAGCAGAATAGGCGACAGAGTCTCCTACGAGCAGTACTTC.

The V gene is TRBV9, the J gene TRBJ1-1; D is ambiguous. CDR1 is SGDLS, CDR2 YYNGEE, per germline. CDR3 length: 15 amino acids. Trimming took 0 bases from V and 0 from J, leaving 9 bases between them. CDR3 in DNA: TGTGCCAGCAGCGTAGCGTCACACATGAACACTGAAGCTTTCTTT. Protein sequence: CASSVASHMNTEAFF.

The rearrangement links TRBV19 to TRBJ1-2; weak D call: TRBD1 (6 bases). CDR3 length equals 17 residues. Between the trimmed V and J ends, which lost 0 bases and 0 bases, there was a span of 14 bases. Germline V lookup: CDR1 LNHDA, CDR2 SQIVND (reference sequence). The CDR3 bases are TGTGCCAGTAGTATAGACGTACAGGGTTTCGCTAACTATGGCTACACCTTC. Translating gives CASSIDVQGFANYGYTF.

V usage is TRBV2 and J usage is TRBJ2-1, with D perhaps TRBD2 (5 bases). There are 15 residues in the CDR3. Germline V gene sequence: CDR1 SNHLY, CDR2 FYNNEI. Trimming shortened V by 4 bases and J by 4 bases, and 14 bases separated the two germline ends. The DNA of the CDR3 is TGTGCCAGCAGTGTCCCCGGGAAGACGTACAATGAGCAGTTCTTC. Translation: CASSVPGKTYNEQFF.

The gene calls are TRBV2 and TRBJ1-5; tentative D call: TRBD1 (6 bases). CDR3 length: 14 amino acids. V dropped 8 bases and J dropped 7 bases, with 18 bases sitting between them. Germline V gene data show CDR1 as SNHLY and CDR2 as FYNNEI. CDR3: CASAGTILGQPQHF. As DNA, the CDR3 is TGTGCCAGCGCGGGGACAATCCTTGGGCAGCCCCAGCATTTT. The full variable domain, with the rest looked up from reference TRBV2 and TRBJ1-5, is EPEVTQTPSHQVTQMGQEVILRCVPISNHLYFYWYRQILGQKVEFLVSFYNNEISEKSEIFDDQFSVERPDGSNFTLKIRSTKLEDSAMYFCASAGTILGQPQHFGDGTRLSIL.

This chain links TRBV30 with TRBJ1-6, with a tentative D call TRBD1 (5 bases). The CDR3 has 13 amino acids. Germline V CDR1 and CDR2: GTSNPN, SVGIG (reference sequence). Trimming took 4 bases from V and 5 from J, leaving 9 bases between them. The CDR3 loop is CAWKEGDNSPLHF. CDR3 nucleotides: TGTGCCTGGAAGGAAGGGGATAATTCACCCCTCCACTTT.